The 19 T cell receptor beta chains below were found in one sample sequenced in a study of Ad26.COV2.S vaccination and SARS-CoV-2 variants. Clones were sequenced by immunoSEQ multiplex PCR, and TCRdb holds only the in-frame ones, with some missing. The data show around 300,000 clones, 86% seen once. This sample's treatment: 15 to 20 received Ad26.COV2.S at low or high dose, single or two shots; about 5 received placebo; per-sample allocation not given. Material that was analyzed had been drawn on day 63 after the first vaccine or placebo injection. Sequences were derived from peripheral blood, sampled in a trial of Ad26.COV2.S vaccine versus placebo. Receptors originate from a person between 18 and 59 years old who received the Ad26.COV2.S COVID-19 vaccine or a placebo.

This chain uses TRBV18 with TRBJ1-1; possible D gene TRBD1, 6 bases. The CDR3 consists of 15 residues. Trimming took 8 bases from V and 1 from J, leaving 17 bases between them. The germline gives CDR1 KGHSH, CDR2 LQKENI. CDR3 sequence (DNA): TGTGCCAGCACCTTCGTAAGACAGGAGAACACTGAAGCTTTCTTT. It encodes CASTFVRQENTEAFF.

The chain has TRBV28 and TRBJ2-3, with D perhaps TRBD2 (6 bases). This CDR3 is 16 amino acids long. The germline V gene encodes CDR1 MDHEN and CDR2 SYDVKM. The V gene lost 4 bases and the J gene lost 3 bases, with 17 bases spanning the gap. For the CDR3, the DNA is TGTGCCAGCAGTTCCATGACTCGGGCGGGAACAGATACGCAGTATTTT. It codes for CASSSMTRAGTDTQYF.

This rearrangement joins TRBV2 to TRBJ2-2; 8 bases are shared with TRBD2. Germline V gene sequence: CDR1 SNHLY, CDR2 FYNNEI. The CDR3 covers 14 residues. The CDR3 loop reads CAIPGGAGTGELFF. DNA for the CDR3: TGTGCTATCCCCGGGGGGGCGGGCACCGGGGAGCTGTTTTTT.

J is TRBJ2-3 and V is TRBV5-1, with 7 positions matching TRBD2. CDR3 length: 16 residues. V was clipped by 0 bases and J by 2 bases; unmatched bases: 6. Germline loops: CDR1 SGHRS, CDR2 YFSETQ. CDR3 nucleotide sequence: TGCGCCAGCAGCTTGGCCACTAGCGTGGACACAGATACGCAGTATTTT. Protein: CASSLATSVDTDTQYF.

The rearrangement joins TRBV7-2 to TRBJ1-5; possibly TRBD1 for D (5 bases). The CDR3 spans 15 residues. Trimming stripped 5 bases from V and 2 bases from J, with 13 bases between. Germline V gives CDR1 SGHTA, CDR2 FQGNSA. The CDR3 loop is CASSLGPRGNQPQHF. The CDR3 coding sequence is TGTGCCAGCAGCCTGGGCCCCAGGGGCAATCAGCCCCAGCATTTT.

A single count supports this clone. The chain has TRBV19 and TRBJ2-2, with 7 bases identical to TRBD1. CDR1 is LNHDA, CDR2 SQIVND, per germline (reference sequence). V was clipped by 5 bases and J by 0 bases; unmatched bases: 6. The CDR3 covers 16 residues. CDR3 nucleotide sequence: TGTGCCAGTAGTGATGACAGGGCTACGAACACCGGGGAGCTGTTTTTT. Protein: CASSDDRATNTGELFF.

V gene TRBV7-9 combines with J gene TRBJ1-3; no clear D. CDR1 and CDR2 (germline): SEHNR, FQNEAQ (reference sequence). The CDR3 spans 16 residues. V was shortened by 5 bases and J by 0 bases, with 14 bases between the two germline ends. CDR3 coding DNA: TGTGCCAGCAGCCCCTTGGACGGCACCTCTGGAAACACCATATATTTT. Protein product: CASSPLDGTSGNTIYF.

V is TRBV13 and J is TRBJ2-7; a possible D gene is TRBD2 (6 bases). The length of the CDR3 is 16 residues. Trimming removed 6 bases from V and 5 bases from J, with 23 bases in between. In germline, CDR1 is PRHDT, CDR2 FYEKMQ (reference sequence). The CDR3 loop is CASSSGSLGGANEQYF. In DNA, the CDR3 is TGTGCCAGCAGTTCCGGGTCATTGGGGGGTGCTAACGAGCAGTACTTC.

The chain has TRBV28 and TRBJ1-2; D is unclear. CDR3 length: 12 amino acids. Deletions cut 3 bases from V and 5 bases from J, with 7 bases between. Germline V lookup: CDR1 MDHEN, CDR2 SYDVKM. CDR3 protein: CASSFTPYGYTF. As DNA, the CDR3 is TGTGCCAGCAGTTTTACCCCGTATGGCTACACCTTC.

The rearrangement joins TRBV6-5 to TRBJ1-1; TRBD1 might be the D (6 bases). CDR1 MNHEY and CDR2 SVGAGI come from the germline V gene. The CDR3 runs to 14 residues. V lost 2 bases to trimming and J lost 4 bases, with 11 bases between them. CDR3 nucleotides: TGTGCCAGCAGTTACCGGGGGGCGGCCACTGAAGCTTTCTTT. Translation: CASSYRGAATEAFF.

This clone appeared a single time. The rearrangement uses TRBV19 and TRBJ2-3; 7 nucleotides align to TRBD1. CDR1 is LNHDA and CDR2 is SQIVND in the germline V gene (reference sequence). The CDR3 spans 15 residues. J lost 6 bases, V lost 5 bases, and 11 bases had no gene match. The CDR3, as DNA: TGTGCCAGTAGTCCACCCGGGACAGCGTACGATACGCAGTATTTT. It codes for CASSPPGTAYDTQYF.

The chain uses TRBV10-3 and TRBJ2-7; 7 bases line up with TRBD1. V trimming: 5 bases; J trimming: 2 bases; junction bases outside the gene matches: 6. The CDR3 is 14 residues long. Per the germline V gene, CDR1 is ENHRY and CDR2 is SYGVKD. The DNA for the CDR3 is TGTGCCATCAGTCCGGGACAGAATACCTACGAGCAGTACTTC. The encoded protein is CAISPGQNTYEQYF.

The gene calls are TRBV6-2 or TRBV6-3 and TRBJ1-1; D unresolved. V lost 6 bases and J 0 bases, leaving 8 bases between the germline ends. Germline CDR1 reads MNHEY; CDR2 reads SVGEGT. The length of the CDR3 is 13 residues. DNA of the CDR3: TGTGCCAGCAGCCGCCGGATGAACACTGAAGCTTTCTTT. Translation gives CASSRRMNTEAFF.

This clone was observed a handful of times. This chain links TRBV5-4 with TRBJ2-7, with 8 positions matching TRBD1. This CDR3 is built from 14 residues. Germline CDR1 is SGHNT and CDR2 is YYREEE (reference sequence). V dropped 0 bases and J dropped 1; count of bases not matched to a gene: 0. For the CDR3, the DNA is TGTGCCAGCAGCTTGGGACAGGGGTCCTACGAGCAGTACTTC. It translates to CASSLGQGSYEQYF.

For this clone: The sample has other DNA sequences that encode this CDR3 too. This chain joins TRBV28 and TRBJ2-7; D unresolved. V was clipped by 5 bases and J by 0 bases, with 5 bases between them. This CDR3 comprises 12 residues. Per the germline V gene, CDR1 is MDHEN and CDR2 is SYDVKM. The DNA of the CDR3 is TGTGCCAGCAGTCAGAGCTCCTACGAGCAGTACTTC. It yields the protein CASSQSSYEQYF.

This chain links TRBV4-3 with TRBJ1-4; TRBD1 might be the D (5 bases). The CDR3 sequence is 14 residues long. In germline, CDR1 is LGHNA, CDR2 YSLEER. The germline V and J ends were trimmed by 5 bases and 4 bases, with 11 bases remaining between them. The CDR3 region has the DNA TGCGCCAGCAGCTCCCGGGGGGATAATGAAAAACTGTTTTTT. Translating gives CASSSRGDNEKLFF.

The CDR3 reads CASSPSKGGQETQYF. The CDR3 coding sequence is TGTGCCAGCAGCCCATCAAAGGGGGGGCAAGAGACCCAGTACTTC. This rearrangement joins TRBV4-2 to TRBJ2-5, with D possibly TRBD2 on 7 matching bases. Germline V gives CDR1 LGHNA, CDR2 YNFKEQ. Trimming shortened V by 4 bases and J by 2 bases, and 14 bases separated the two germline ends. The CDR3 is 15 amino acids.

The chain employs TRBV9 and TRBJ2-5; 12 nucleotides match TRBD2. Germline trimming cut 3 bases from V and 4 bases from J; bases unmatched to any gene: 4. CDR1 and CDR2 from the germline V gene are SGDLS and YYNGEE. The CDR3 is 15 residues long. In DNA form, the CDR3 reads TGTGCCAGCAGCGCTAGCGGGGGGGCTCCAGAGACCCAGTACTTC. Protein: CASSASGGAPETQYF. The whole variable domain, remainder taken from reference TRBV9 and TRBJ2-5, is DSGVTQTPKHLITATGQRVTLRCSPRSGDLSVYWYQQSLDQGLQFLIQYYNGEERAKGNILERFSAQQFPDLHSELNLSSLELGDSALYFCASSASGGAPETQYFGPGTRLLVL.

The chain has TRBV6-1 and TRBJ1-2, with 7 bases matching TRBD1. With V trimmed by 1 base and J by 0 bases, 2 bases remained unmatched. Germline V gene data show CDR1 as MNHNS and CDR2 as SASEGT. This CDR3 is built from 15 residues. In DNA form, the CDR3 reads TGTGCCAGCAGTGAAGAAGACAGGGCTAACTATGGCTACACCTTC. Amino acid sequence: CASSEEDRANYGYTF.